This is a list of T cell receptor beta chains from one sample in a study of CD8 T cell repertoires and HIV-1 epitope variants. Data came from immunoSEQ multiplex PCR; TCRdb stores just in-frame clones and leaves some out. The sample shows several thousand clones, 66% of them seen only once. No cognate antigen is known for these TCRs. Sample: cultured CD8+ T cells derived from PBMCs. These receptors were collected from a male donor with HIV. Each CDR3 is given with its conserved first and last residue. D genes are given only for firm matches. Size is omitted from some rows. Given values are once, few, many or a class for expanded clones.

cdr3_nt: TGTGCCAGCAGCTCGGGCTCTAATCAGCCCCAGCATTTT
cdr3_aa: CASSSGSNQPQHF
v_call: TRBV5-4
j_call: TRBJ1-5
clone_size: -
d_call: -

cdr3_nt: TGTGCCAGCAGCCTGTACAACCGGGTCCGAGACGGCTACACCTTC
cdr3_aa: CASSLYNRVRDGYTF
v_call: TRBV7-8
j_call: TRBJ1-2
clone_size: -
d_call: -

cdr3_nt: TGCGCCAGCAGCCAAGGGTCGGCTAGCGGGGATACGCAGTATTTT
cdr3_aa: CASSQGSASGDTQYF
v_call: TRBV4-1
j_call: TRBJ2-3
clone_size: -
d_call: TRBD2

cdr3_nt: TGTGCCAGCAGCTTATGGGGACCCACAGATACGCAGTATTTT
cdr3_aa: CASSLWGPTDTQYF
v_call: TRBV5-5
j_call: TRBJ2-3
clone_size: -
d_call: -

cdr3_nt: TGTGCCAGCAGCTTCGGGACAGGGTCCTACGAGCAGTACTTC
cdr3_aa: CASSFGTGSYEQYF
v_call: TRBV7-6
j_call: TRBJ2-7
clone_size: few
d_call: TRBD1

cdr3_nt: TGTGCCAGCAGCGTAACAGCGAACACCGGGGAGCTGTTTTTT
cdr3_aa: CASSVTANTGELFF
v_call: TRBV11-2
j_call: TRBJ2-2
clone_size: -
d_call: -

cdr3_nt: TGTGCCAGCAGCCCCTATCCTCCCGCTAGCGGGAAAAACAATGAGCAGTTCTTC
cdr3_aa: CASSPYPPASGKNNEQFF
v_call: TRBV11-3
j_call: TRBJ2-1
clone_size: -
d_call: TRBD2

cdr3_nt: TGTGCCAGCAGCGATCCCGGGACAGGGGTCCTCGGTGCCTTC
cdr3_aa: CASSDPGTGVLGAF
v_call: TRBV4-2
j_call: TRBJ1-2
clone_size: -
d_call: TRBD1

cdr3_nt: TGTGCCAGCAGTTACGGGGCACAGGGCGAGCAGTACTTC
cdr3_aa: CASSYGAQGEQYF
v_call: TRBV6-6
j_call: TRBJ2-7
clone_size: -
d_call: -

cdr3_nt: TGTGCCAGCAGCGAAAGGACTGAAGCTTTCTTT
cdr3_aa: CASSERTEAFF
v_call: TRBV21-1
j_call: TRBJ1-1
clone_size: few
d_call: -

cdr3_nt: TGTGCCAGCAGTTTATTGTTTCCCGGGACATATGCCCAGTACTTC
cdr3_aa: CASSLLFPGTYAQYF
v_call: TRBV28
j_call: TRBJ2-5
clone_size: -
d_call: -

cdr3_nt: TGTGCCAGCAGGGGACAGGGCGATTCACCCCTCCACTTT
cdr3_aa: CASRGQGDSPLHF
v_call: TRBV27
j_call: TRBJ1-6
clone_size: few
d_call: TRBD1

cdr3_nt: TGTGCCAGCAGCTCGGACCGGGCCCCCTACAATGAGCAGTTCTTC
cdr3_aa: CASSSDRAPYNEQFF
v_call: TRBV7-6
j_call: TRBJ2-1
clone_size: -
d_call: -

cdr3_nt: TGCGCCAGCAGCTTAACAGGTGACCCTTCTGGAAACACCATATATTTT
cdr3_aa: CASSLTGDPSGNTIYF
v_call: TRBV5-1
j_call: TRBJ1-3
clone_size: -
d_call: -

cdr3_nt: TGTGCCAGCAACTACCGGGACAGGAGCTCCTACGAGCAGTACTTC
cdr3_aa: CASNYRDRSSYEQYF
v_call: TRBV28
j_call: TRBJ2-7
clone_size: -
d_call: TRBD1

cdr3_nt: TGTGCCAGCAGTTTAAGCTGGAACGAGCAGTACTTC
cdr3_aa: CASSLSWNEQYF
v_call: TRBV28
j_call: TRBJ2-7
clone_size: -
d_call: -

cdr3_nt: TGTGCCAGCAGTTACTCAGAAGATGGAAACACCATATATTTT
cdr3_aa: CASSYSEDGNTIYF
v_call: TRBV6-5
j_call: TRBJ1-3
clone_size: -
d_call: -

cdr3_nt: TGCGCCAGCAGCCAAGACCGCCCTAGCGGGGTTTACAATGAGCAGTTCTTC
cdr3_aa: CASSQDRPSGVYNEQFF
v_call: TRBV4-1
j_call: TRBJ2-1
clone_size: once
d_call: TRBD2

cdr3_nt: TGTGCCAGCAGCGGTGGATTTGGGGCTAGCTCTGGAAACACCATATATTTT
cdr3_aa: CASSGGFGASSGNTIYF
v_call: TRBV13
j_call: TRBJ1-3
clone_size: -
d_call: -

cdr3_nt: TGCGCCAGCAGCCAAGATTGGGGGGTCGAGCAGTACTTC
cdr3_aa: CASSQDWGVEQYF
v_call: TRBV4-3
j_call: TRBJ2-7
clone_size: -
d_call: -

cdr3_nt: TGTGCCAGCAGCCGTCGTGGAGACAGGGGGGCTGAAAAACTGTTTTTT
cdr3_aa: CASSRRGDRGAEKLFF
v_call: TRBV27
j_call: TRBJ1-4
clone_size: -
d_call: TRBD1

cdr3_nt: TGTGCCAGCAGTGTCCAGGGGGGAAATGAGCAGTTCTTC
cdr3_aa: CASSVQGGNEQFF
v_call: TRBV6-4
j_call: TRBJ2-1
clone_size: -
d_call: -

cdr3_nt: TGCGCCAGCAGCTTGGATGGGATCAACTATGGCTACACCTTC
cdr3_aa: CASSLDGINYGYTF
v_call: TRBV5-1
j_call: TRBJ1-2
clone_size: few
d_call: -

cdr3_nt: TGTGCCAGCAGTTTGGGTCCGGCGAATGAGCAGTTCTTC
cdr3_aa: CASSLGPANEQFF
v_call: TRBV28
j_call: TRBJ2-1
clone_size: -
d_call: -

cdr3_nt: TGTGCCAGCAGCGACGGACAGGGGTTCGGGTCCTACGAGCAGTACTTC
cdr3_aa: CASSDGQGFGSYEQYF
v_call: TRBV11-2
j_call: TRBJ2-7
clone_size: -
d_call: TRBD1

cdr3_nt: TGTGCCAGCAGCGTCGAGACTAGCACTTCGAACGAGCAGTACTTC
cdr3_aa: CASSVETSTSNEQYF
v_call: TRBV6-1
j_call: TRBJ2-7
clone_size: few
d_call: TRBD2

cdr3_nt: TGTGCCAGCAGCTTGGGAGGCTACGAGCAGTACTTC
cdr3_aa: CASSLGGYEQYF
v_call: TRBV5-6
j_call: TRBJ2-7
clone_size: -
d_call: -

cdr3_nt: TGTGCCAGCACCCCTACGGGAGGGGGGACTCGAGAGACCCAGTACTTC
cdr3_aa: CASTPTGGGTRETQYF
v_call: TRBV9
j_call: TRBJ2-5
clone_size: -
d_call: TRBD2

cdr3_nt: TGTGCCAGTAGTATGGGACAGGGACGGGAAAAACTGTTTTTT
cdr3_aa: CASSMGQGREKLFF
v_call: TRBV19
j_call: TRBJ1-4
clone_size: -
d_call: TRBD1

cdr3_nt: TGTGCCAGCAGCCAAGAAACGGGGAGATCGGCTGGGGCCAACGTCCTGACTTTC
cdr3_aa: CASSQETGRSAGANVLTF
v_call: TRBV14
j_call: TRBJ2-6
clone_size: few
d_call: -

cdr3_nt: TGTGCCACCAGCAGAGATCTAAACAGGGGTCACGAGCAGTACTTC
cdr3_aa: CATSRDLNRGHEQYF
v_call: TRBV15
j_call: TRBJ2-7
clone_size: once
d_call: TRBD1

cdr3_nt: TGTGCCAGCATCGTGGACAGGGCGACGCTGTACGAGCAGTACTTC
cdr3_aa: CASIVDRATLYEQYF
v_call: TRBV6-1
j_call: TRBJ2-7
clone_size: -
d_call: TRBD1

cdr3_nt: TGTGCCAGCAGTTTGGAGCGGGGTGGGGTCGAGCAGTGCTTC
cdr3_aa: CASSLERGGVEQCF
v_call: TRBV28
j_call: TRBJ2-7
clone_size: once
d_call: TRBD2

cdr3_nt: TGTGCCAGCAGTGAAAGGACAGGGACAGATCAGCCCCAGCATTTT
cdr3_aa: CASSERTGTDQPQHF
v_call: TRBV2
j_call: TRBJ1-5
clone_size: few
d_call: TRBD1

cdr3_nt: TGTGCCAGCAGCTTAGGGCCGGGGATTATGGACTACACCTTC
cdr3_aa: CASSLGPGIMDYTF
v_call: TRBV11-2
j_call: TRBJ1-2
clone_size: few
d_call: -

cdr3_nt: TGTGCCAGCAGCTCGGACAGCACCGGGGAGCTGTTTTTT
cdr3_aa: CASSSDSTGELFF
v_call: TRBV6-1
j_call: TRBJ2-2
clone_size: -
d_call: -

cdr3_nt: TGTGCCAGCAGTTTGCGAATCACTTACGACGAGCAGTACTTC
cdr3_aa: CASSLRITYDEQYF
v_call: TRBV27
j_call: TRBJ2-7
clone_size: few
d_call: -

cdr3_nt: TGCGCCAGCAGCTTGGCGGGGGAGACCCAGTACTTC
cdr3_aa: CASSLAGETQYF
v_call: TRBV5-1
j_call: TRBJ2-5
clone_size: -
d_call: -

cdr3_nt: TGCGCCAGCAGCGGGACGGGAGGAGCATTTTACGAGCAGTACTTC
cdr3_aa: CASSGTGGAFYEQYF
v_call: TRBV5-1
j_call: TRBJ2-7
clone_size: -
d_call: TRBD2

cdr3_nt: TGTGCCAGCAGCTTAGGGGGGGATACTTACGAGCAGTACTTC
cdr3_aa: CASSLGGDTYEQYF
v_call: TRBV13
j_call: TRBJ2-7
clone_size: few
d_call: -

cdr3_nt: TGTGCCAGCAGTTCAGGTTCCAAAAACATTCAGTACTTC
cdr3_aa: CASSSGSKNIQYF
v_call: TRBV6-5
j_call: TRBJ2-4
clone_size: -
d_call: -

cdr3_nt: TGCGCCAGCAGCCAGACAGGGGGCTCTGGGGCCAACGTCCTGACTTTC
cdr3_aa: CASSQTGGSGANVLTF
v_call: TRBV4-3
j_call: TRBJ2-6
clone_size: -
d_call: TRBD1

cdr3_nt: TGTGCCAGCCCGGGTGAAAACTCCTACAATGAGCAGTTCTTC
cdr3_aa: CASPGENSYNEQFF
v_call: TRBV7-9
j_call: TRBJ2-1
clone_size: -
d_call: -

cdr3_nt: TGTGCCAGCAGCTTATACGAGGTCGTTTCCTACGAGCAGTACTTC
cdr3_aa: CASSLYEVVSYEQYF
v_call: TRBV7-9
j_call: TRBJ2-7
clone_size: -
d_call: -

cdr3_nt: TGTGCCAGCAGCTCGACCCAGGGTTTAGAGACCCAGTACTTC
cdr3_aa: CASSSTQGLETQYF
v_call: TRBV7-9
j_call: TRBJ2-5
clone_size: -
d_call: -

cdr3_nt: TGTGCCAGCAGTGAAGCGCGGGGGCATAATTCACCCCTCCACTTT
cdr3_aa: CASSEARGHNSPLHF
v_call: TRBV2
j_call: TRBJ1-6
clone_size: -
d_call: -

cdr3_nt: TGTGCCAGCAGCTTTGGGGGAGACTACGAGCAGTACTTC
cdr3_aa: CASSFGGDYEQYF
v_call: TRBV11-2
j_call: TRBJ2-7
clone_size: -
d_call: -

cdr3_nt: TGTGCCAGCAGTTACTCGAGGGGTTCAGATACGCAGTATTTT
cdr3_aa: CASSYSRGSDTQYF
v_call: TRBV6-5
j_call: TRBJ2-3
clone_size: -
d_call: -

cdr3_nt: TGCGCCAGCAGTGATGGAGCGGGAGGGGACTACAATGAGCAGTTCTTC
cdr3_aa: CASSDGAGGDYNEQFF
v_call: TRBV10-1
j_call: TRBJ2-1
clone_size: -
d_call: TRBD2

cdr3_nt: TGTGCCAGCAGCCCCGGGGCACGGGCGGGGTTATACAATGAGCAGTTCTTC
cdr3_aa: CASSPGARAGLYNEQFF
v_call: TRBV28
j_call: TRBJ2-1
clone_size: -
d_call: -

cdr3_nt: TGTGCCAGCAGCTTAGTTGAGCAGCGCACAGATACGCAGTATTTT
cdr3_aa: CASSLVEQRTDTQYF
v_call: TRBV7-9
j_call: TRBJ2-3
clone_size: few
d_call: -

cdr3_nt: TGTGCCAGCAGTCCCTCGAGTAGCAATCAGCCCCAGCATTTT
cdr3_aa: CASSPSSSNQPQHF
v_call: TRBV28
j_call: TRBJ1-5
clone_size: -
d_call: -